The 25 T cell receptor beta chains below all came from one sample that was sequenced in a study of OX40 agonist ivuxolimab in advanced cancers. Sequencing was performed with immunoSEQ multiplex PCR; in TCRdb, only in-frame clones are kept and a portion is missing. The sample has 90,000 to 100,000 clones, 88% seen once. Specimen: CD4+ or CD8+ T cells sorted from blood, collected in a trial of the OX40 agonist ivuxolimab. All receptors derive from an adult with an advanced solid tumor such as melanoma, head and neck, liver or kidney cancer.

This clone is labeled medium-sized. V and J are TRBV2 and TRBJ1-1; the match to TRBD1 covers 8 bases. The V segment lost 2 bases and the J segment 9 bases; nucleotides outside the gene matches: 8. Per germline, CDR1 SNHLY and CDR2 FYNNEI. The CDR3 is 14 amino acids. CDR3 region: CASSERRTGWKAFF. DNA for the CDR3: TGTGCCAGCAGTGAACGTCGGACAGGGTGGAAAGCTTTCTTT.

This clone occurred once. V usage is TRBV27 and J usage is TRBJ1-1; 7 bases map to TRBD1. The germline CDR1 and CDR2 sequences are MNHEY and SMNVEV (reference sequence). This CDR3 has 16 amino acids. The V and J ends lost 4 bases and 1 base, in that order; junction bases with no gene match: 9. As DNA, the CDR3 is TGTGCCAGCAGTTACGACAGGGAAAGAAAGAACACTGAAGCTTTCTTT. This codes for CASSYDRERKNTEAFF.

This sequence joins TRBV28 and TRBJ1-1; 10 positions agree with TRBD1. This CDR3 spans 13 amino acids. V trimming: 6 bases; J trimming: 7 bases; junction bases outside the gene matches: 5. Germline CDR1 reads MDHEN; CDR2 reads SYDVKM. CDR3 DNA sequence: TGTGCCAGCAGCAAGACAGGGGGCATTGAAGCTTTCTTT. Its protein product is CASSKTGGIEAFF.

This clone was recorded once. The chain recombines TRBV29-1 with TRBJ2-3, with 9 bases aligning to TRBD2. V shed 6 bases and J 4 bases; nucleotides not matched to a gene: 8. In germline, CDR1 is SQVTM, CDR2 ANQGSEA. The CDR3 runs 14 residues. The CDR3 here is CSVVAGDLADTQYF. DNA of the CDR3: TGCAGCGTGGTAGCGGGAGATTTGGCAGATACGCAGTATTTT.

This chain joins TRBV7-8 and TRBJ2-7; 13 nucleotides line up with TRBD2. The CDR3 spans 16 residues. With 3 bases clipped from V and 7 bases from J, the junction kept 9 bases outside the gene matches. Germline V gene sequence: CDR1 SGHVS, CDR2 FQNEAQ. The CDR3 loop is CASSFNGLAGVGEQYF. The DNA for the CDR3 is TGTGCCAGCAGCTTCAACGGACTAGCGGGAGTCGGAGAGCAGTACTTC.

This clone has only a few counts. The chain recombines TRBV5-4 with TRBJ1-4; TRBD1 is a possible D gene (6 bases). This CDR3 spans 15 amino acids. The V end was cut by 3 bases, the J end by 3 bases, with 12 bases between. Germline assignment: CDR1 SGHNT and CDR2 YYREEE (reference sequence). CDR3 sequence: CASSYWGASNEKLFF. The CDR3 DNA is TGTGCCAGCAGCTACTGGGGGGCCTCTAATGAAAAACTGTTTTTT.

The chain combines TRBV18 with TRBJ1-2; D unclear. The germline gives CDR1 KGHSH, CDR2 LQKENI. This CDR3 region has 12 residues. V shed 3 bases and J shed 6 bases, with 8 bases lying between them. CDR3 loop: CASSPLENGYTF. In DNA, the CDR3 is TGTGCCAGCTCACCTTTGGAAAATGGCTACACCTTC.

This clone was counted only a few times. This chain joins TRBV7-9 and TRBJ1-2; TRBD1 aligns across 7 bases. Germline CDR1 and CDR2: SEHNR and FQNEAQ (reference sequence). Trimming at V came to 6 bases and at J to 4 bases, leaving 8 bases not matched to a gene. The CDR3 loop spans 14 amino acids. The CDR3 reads CASSLTGLVYGYTF. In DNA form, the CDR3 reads TGTGCCAGCAGTTTGACAGGGTTGGTCTATGGCTACACCTTC.

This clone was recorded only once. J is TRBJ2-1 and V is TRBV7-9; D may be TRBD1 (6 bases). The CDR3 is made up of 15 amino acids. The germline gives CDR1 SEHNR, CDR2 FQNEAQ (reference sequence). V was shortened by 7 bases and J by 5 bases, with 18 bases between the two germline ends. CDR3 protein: CASTFQGTSNNEQFF. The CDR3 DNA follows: TGTGCCAGCACCTTTCAGGGGACGTCGAACAATGAGCAGTTCTTC.

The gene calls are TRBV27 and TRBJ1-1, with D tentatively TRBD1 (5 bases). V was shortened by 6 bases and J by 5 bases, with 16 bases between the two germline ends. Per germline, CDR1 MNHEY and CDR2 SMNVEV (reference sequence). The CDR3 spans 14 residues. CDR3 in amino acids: CASRTGGAVTEAFF. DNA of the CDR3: TGTGCCAGCAGAACGGGAGGGGCGGTGACTGAAGCTTTCTTT.

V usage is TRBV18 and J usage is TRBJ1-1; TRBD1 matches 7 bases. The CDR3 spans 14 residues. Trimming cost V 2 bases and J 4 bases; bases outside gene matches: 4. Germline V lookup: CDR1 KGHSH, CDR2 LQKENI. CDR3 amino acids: CASSPAQGGTEAFF. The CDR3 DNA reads TGTGCCAGCTCACCAGCTCAGGGGGGCACTGAAGCTTTCTTT.

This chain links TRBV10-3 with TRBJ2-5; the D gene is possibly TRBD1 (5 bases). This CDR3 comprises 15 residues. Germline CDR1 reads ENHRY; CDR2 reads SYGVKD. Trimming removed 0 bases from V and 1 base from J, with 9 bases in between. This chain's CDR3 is CAISESRGGQETQYF. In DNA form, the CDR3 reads TGTGCCATCAGTGAGTCAAGGGGCGGCCAAGAGACCCAGTACTTC.

The CDR3 loop reads CASSLQGGSRTGELFF. Written as DNA, the CDR3 is TGCGCCAGCAGCTTGCAAGGCGGGAGTCGCACCGGGGAGCTGTTTTTT. The chain has TRBV5-1 and TRBJ2-2; 7 nucleotides line up with TRBD2. The J segment lost 4 bases and the V segment lost 1 base, leaving 7 bases of the junction unmatched. CDR3 length equals 16 residues. Germline assignment: CDR1 SGHRS and CDR2 YFSETQ.

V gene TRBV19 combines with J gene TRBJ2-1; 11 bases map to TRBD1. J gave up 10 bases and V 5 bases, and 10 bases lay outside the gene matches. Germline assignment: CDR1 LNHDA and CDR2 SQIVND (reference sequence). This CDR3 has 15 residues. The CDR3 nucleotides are TGTGCCAGTAGTCCCAGGAAGGGACAGGGGGGGGAGCAGTTCTTC. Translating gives CASSPRKGQGGEQFF.

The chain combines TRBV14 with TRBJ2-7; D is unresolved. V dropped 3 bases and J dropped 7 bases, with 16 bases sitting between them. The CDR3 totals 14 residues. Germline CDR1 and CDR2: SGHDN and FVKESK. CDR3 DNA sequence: TGTGCCAGCAGCCAGGCGAGCTCCCTGGCGGAGCAGTACTTC. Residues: CASSQASSLAEQYF.

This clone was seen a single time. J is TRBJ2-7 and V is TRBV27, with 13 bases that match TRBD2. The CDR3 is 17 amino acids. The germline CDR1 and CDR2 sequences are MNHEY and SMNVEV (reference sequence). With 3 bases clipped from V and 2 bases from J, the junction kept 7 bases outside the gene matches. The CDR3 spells CASSLYPTSGRTYEQYF. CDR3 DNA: TGTGCCAGCAGTTTGTACCCGACTAGCGGGAGGACCTACGAGCAGTACTTC.

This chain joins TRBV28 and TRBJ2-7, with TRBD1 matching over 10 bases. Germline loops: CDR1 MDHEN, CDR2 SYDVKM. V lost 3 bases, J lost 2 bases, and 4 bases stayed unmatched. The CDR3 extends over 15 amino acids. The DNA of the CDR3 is TGTGCCAGCAGTTTGGGGGGGACAGGGGCCTACGAGCAGTACTTC. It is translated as CASSLGGTGAYEQYF.

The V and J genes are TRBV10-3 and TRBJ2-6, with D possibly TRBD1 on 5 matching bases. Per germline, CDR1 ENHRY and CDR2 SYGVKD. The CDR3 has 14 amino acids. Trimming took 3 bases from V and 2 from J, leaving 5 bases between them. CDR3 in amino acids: CAISEQAGANVLTF. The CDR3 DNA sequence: TGTGCCATCAGTGAACAGGCTGGGGCCAACGTCCTGACTTTC.

Written as DNA, the CDR3 is TGCGCCAGCAGCTTGGCCCAGGGAATGGATGGCTACACCTTC. Amino acids: CASSLAQGMDGYTF. The chain is built from TRBV5-1 and TRBJ1-2, with D possibly TRBD1 on 5 matching bases. V was shortened by 0 bases and J by 6 bases, with 12 bases between the two germline ends. The V gene's germline CDR1 is SGHRS and CDR2 YFSETQ. CDR3 size: 14 residues.

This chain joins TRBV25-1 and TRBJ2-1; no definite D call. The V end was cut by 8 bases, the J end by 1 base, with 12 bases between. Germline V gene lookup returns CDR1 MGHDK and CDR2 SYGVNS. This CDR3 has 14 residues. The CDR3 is CASGSGQSYNEQFF. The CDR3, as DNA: TGTGCCAGCGGGTCGGGCCAATCCTACAATGAGCAGTTCTTC.

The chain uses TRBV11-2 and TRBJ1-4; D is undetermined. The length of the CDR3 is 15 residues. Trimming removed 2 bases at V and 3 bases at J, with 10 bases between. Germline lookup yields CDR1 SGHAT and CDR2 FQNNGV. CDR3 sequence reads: CASSLMGYSNEKLFF. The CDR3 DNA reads TGTGCCAGCAGCTTAATGGGGTACTCTAATGAAAAACTGTTTTTT.

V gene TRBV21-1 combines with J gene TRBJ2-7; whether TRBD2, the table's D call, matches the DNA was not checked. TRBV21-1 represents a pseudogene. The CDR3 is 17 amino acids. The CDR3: CASSKESAGLARGEQYF. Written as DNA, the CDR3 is TGTGCCAGCAGCAAAGAGTCAGCGGGACTAGCGAGAGGAGAGCAGTACTTC.

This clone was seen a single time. CDR3 loop: CASSIDLASTLHF. The CDR3 DNA reads TGTGCCAGTAGTATAGATCTGGCATCCACCCTCCACTTT. The V call is TRBV19, the J call TRBJ1-6; D gene uncertain. V was cut by 0 bases and J by 14 bases, with 11 bases left in between. The germline CDR1 and CDR2 sequences are LNHDA and SQIVND (reference sequence). The CDR3 sequence is 13 residues long.

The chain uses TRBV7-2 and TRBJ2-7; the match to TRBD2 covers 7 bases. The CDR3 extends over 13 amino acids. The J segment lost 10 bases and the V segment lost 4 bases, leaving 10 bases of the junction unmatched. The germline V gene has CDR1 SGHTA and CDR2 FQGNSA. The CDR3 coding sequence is TGTGCCAGCAGCTCCGGAGCGGGACTCGCCCAGTACGTC. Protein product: CASSSGAGLAQYV.

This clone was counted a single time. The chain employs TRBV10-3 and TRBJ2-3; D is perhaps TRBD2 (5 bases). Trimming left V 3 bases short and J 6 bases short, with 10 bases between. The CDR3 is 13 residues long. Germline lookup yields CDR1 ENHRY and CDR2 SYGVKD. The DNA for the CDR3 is TGTGCCATCAGTGACGAGGGTATGGATACGCAGTATTTT. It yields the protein CAISDEGMDTQYF.